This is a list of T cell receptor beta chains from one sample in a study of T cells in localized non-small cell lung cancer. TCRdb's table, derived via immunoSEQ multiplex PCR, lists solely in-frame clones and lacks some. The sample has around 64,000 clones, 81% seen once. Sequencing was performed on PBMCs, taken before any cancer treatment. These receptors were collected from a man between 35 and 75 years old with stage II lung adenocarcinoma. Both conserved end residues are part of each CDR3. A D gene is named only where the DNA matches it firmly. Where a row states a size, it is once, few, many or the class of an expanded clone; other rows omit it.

CDR3nt: TGTGCCAGCAGCCCAAGGGAAGGGGGTCACTATGGCTACACCTTC
CDR3aa: CASSPREGGHYGYTF
j_gene: TRBJ1-2
v_gene: TRBV7-8
abundance: NA
d_gene: NA

CDR3nt: TGCGCCAGCAGCTTGCGTAGCGGGAGTTCAGATACGCAGTATTTT
CDR3aa: CASSLRSGSSDTQYF
j_gene: TRBJ2-3
v_gene: TRBV5-1
abundance: NA
d_gene: TRBD2

CDR3nt: TGTGCCAGCAGCGGTTATCTTAGCGGGAGGGCGTACGAGCAGTACTTC
CDR3aa: CASSGYLSGRAYEQYF
j_gene: TRBJ2-7
v_gene: TRBV5-4
abundance: NA
d_gene: TRBD2

CDR3nt: TGTGCCAGCAGCTTAGACTTCCTCGCGGCTGAAGCTTTCTTT
CDR3aa: CASSLDFLAAEAFF
j_gene: TRBJ1-1
v_gene: TRBV11-3
abundance: NA
d_gene: NA

CDR3nt: TGTGCCAGCTCACCACCTACGGACAATGAGCAGTTCTTC
CDR3aa: CASSPPTDNEQFF
j_gene: TRBJ2-1
v_gene: TRBV18
abundance: NA
d_gene: NA

CDR3nt: TGTGCCAGCAGTGAATATGAAACCGGGGAGCTGTTTTTT
CDR3aa: CASSEYETGELFF
j_gene: TRBJ2-2
v_gene: TRBV25-1
abundance: NA
d_gene: NA

CDR3nt: TGCGCCAGCAGCCCGGGCGCGGGGACTGTATACAATGAGCAGTTCTTC
CDR3aa: CASSPGAGTVYNEQFF
j_gene: TRBJ2-1
v_gene: TRBV5-1
abundance: NA
d_gene: NA

CDR3nt: TGTGCCTCCAGGAAAGGACTAGCGGACACCGGGGAGCTGTTTTTT
CDR3aa: CASRKGLADTGELFF
j_gene: TRBJ2-2
v_gene: TRBV10-3
abundance: NA
d_gene: TRBD2

CDR3nt: TGTGCCAGCTCACCCCGGCCCTCTTCCCCCCACGAGCAGTACTTC
CDR3aa: CASSPRPSSPHEQYF
j_gene: TRBJ2-7
v_gene: TRBV18
abundance: NA
d_gene: NA

CDR3nt: TGCGCCAGCAGCTTGTCCCCCGTGGGGCAAAATCAGCCCCAGCATTTT
CDR3aa: CASSLSPVGQNQPQHF
j_gene: TRBJ1-5
v_gene: TRBV5-1
abundance: NA
d_gene: NA

CDR3nt: TGTGCCAGCAGCTCCCCGGGACTAGCGGGAGAGACCCAGTACTTC
CDR3aa: CASSSPGLAGETQYF
j_gene: TRBJ2-5
v_gene: TRBV5-6
abundance: NA
d_gene: TRBD2

CDR3nt: TGCAGCGCCGAAGGGATCCGCAATGAGCAGTTCTTC
CDR3aa: CSAEGIRNEQFF
j_gene: TRBJ2-1
v_gene: TRBV29-1
abundance: NA
d_gene: NA

CDR3nt: TGTGCCAGTAGTTTACAGGGGCATACGCAGTATTTT
CDR3aa: CASSLQGHTQYF
j_gene: TRBJ2-3
v_gene: TRBV19
abundance: few
d_gene: TRBD1

CDR3nt: TGCGCCAGCAGCCAGCTAGATAGCAATCAGCCCCAGCATTTT
CDR3aa: CASSQLDSNQPQHF
j_gene: TRBJ1-5
v_gene: TRBV4-1
abundance: NA
d_gene: NA

CDR3nt: TGTGCCAGCAGCTTGGGGGCAGGCCTAGCTAACTATGGCTACACCTTC
CDR3aa: CASSLGAGLANYGYTF
j_gene: TRBJ1-2
v_gene: TRBV5-6
abundance: NA
d_gene: NA

CDR3nt: TGTGCCAGCAGCTTGGACAGTTACTCCTACGAGCAGTACTTC
CDR3aa: CASSLDSYSYEQYF
j_gene: TRBJ2-7
v_gene: TRBV11-3
abundance: NA
d_gene: NA

CDR3nt: TGTGCCAGCAGCGCCTACACAGATACGCAGTATTTT
CDR3aa: CASSAYTDTQYF
j_gene: TRBJ2-3
v_gene: TRBV9
abundance: NA
d_gene: NA

CDR3nt: TGTGCCAGTAGTCCAAGTAGGGACAGTCAACGACTCTATGGCTACACCTTC
CDR3aa: CASSPSRDSQRLYGYTF
j_gene: TRBJ1-2
v_gene: TRBV19
abundance: NA
d_gene: TRBD1

CDR3nt: TGTGCCAGCAACAGGGGGAATCAGCCCCAGCATTTT
CDR3aa: CASNRGNQPQHF
j_gene: TRBJ1-5
v_gene: TRBV25-1
abundance: NA
d_gene: TRBD1

CDR3nt: TGTGCCAGCAGCGCCCCCAGGCTAGCGGGAGGGGGAGATACGCAGTATTTT
CDR3aa: CASSAPRLAGGGDTQYF
j_gene: TRBJ2-3
v_gene: TRBV9
abundance: NA
d_gene: TRBD2

CDR3nt: TGCGCCAGCAGCCAAGTGGGAAGAGGCACAAACTATGGCTACACCTTC
CDR3aa: CASSQVGRGTNYGYTF
j_gene: TRBJ1-2
v_gene: TRBV4-3
abundance: NA
d_gene: NA

CDR3nt: TGTGCCAGCCGAAGACAGGGGTATAGCAATCAGCCCCAGCATTTT
CDR3aa: CASRRQGYSNQPQHF
j_gene: TRBJ1-5
v_gene: TRBV19
abundance: NA
d_gene: TRBD1

CDR3nt: TGTGCCAGCAGCTTAGGGGGACAGGGCACTGAAGCTTTCTTT
CDR3aa: CASSLGGQGTEAFF
j_gene: TRBJ1-1
v_gene: TRBV7-9
abundance: NA
d_gene: TRBD1

CDR3nt: TGTGCCAGCAGTGAATCGGGGGATACGCAGTATTTT
CDR3aa: CASSESGDTQYF
j_gene: TRBJ2-3
v_gene: TRBV2
abundance: NA
d_gene: NA

CDR3nt: TGTGCCAGCAGCGAGACAGGGGGAGAGACCCAGTACTTC
CDR3aa: CASSETGGETQYF
j_gene: TRBJ2-5
v_gene: TRBV5-4
abundance: NA
d_gene: TRBD1

CDR3nt: TGTGCCAGCAGTGAGTCTAGCGGGAGTCAGAATGAGCAGTTCTTC
CDR3aa: CASSESSGSQNEQFF
j_gene: TRBJ2-1
v_gene: TRBV6-4
abundance: NA
d_gene: TRBD2

CDR3nt: TGTGCCAGCAGCCCACGGGACCTCCTGAGCTCCTACAATGAGCAGTTCTTC
CDR3aa: CASSPRDLLSSYNEQFF
j_gene: TRBJ2-1
v_gene: TRBV9
abundance: NA
d_gene: NA

CDR3nt: TGTGCCAGTAGTATAAGGGGCCAGGGAGGTGGCTACACCTTC
CDR3aa: CASSIRGQGGGYTF
j_gene: TRBJ1-2
v_gene: TRBV19
abundance: NA
d_gene: NA

CDR3nt: TGTGCCAGCTCAAACTTGAACACTGAAGCTTTCTTT
CDR3aa: CASSNLNTEAFF
j_gene: TRBJ1-1
v_gene: TRBV18
abundance: NA
d_gene: NA

CDR3nt: TGTGCCAGCAGCGTAGGACCGGGGACTAGCGGGACCAATGAGCAGTTCTTC
CDR3aa: CASSVGPGTSGTNEQFF
j_gene: TRBJ2-1
v_gene: TRBV9
abundance: NA
d_gene: TRBD2

CDR3nt: TGTGCCAGCAGTTACTCCCACACACTCTCCACTGAAGCTTTCTTT
CDR3aa: CASSYSHTLSTEAFF
j_gene: TRBJ1-1
v_gene: TRBV6-5
abundance: NA
d_gene: NA

CDR3nt: TGTGCCAGCAGCCCCCAGGGGGGGAACGGGGAGCTGTTTTTT
CDR3aa: CASSPQGGNGELFF
j_gene: TRBJ2-2
v_gene: TRBV7-3
abundance: NA
d_gene: NA

CDR3nt: TGTGCCAGCAGCCCCCCGCCGGCGACTGAAGCTTTCTTT
CDR3aa: CASSPPPATEAFF
j_gene: TRBJ1-1
v_gene: TRBV28
abundance: NA
d_gene: NA

CDR3nt: TGCGCCAGCAGCCAGCTGGACAGTCTTAGGGACTATGGCTACACCTTC
CDR3aa: CASSQLDSLRDYGYTF
j_gene: TRBJ1-2
v_gene: TRBV4-3
abundance: NA
d_gene: NA

CDR3nt: TGCGCCAGCAGCCAATTAATTGCCTTCCCACGGGATGCGAACAATGAGCAGTTCTTC
CDR3aa: CASSQLIAFPRDANNEQFF
j_gene: TRBJ2-1
v_gene: TRBV4-3
abundance: NA
d_gene: NA

CDR3nt: TGTGCCTGCACTACCGGGACTCTGGGAGTGGAGCAGTACTTC
CDR3aa: CACTTGTLGVEQYF
j_gene: TRBJ2-7
v_gene: TRBV30
abundance: NA
d_gene: NA

CDR3nt: TGTGCCAGCTCACCTAGCGCCGCGAACACCGGGGAGCTGTTTTTT
CDR3aa: CASSPSAANTGELFF
j_gene: TRBJ2-2
v_gene: TRBV18
abundance: NA
d_gene: NA

CDR3nt: TGTGCCAGCAGCTCATCCCTTTCTGGGGCCAACGTCCTGACTTTC
CDR3aa: CASSSSLSGANVLTF
j_gene: TRBJ2-6
v_gene: TRBV7-3
abundance: NA
d_gene: NA

CDR3nt: TGTGCCAGCAGTGGCCCTACAGGGGGCATGAACACTGAAGCTTTCTTT
CDR3aa: CASSGPTGGMNTEAFF
j_gene: TRBJ1-1
v_gene: TRBV2
abundance: NA
d_gene: TRBD1

CDR3nt: TGTGCCAGCTCACGGGGGCTGACAGGAGACAATCAGCCCCAGCATTTT
CDR3aa: CASSRGLTGDNQPQHF
j_gene: TRBJ1-5
v_gene: TRBV18
abundance: NA
d_gene: NA

CDR3nt: TGTGCCACCAGACCATTCATGAACACTGAAGCTTTCTTT
CDR3aa: CATRPFMNTEAFF
j_gene: TRBJ1-1
v_gene: TRBV2
abundance: NA
d_gene: NA